This T cell receptor beta chain came from a study of T cell repertoires in cytomegalovirus infection. The V segment lost 0 bases and the J segment 5 bases; nucleotides outside the gene matches: 12. This CDR3 comprises 18 residues. Germline V lookup: CDR1 SEHNR, CDR2 FQNEAQ (reference sequence). Study-wide points: HLA-C-restricted CMV clonotypes gave the most frequent clonotype in two of eight donors.

TCRdb reanalysed the reads using MiXCR and keeps one entry per CDR3 protein. The sample includes roughly 230,000 distinct CDR3 sequences, over 9% of them seen just once. This clonotype was counted at least ten times. Its specificity is not known. This receptor was taken from a human donor in good health (CMV status not recorded). Some clones in this sample may be carry-over from other donors' samples. Sequencing was carried out using PBMCs. V and J are TRBV7-9 and TRBJ2-1; 8 bases are a match to TRBD2. The CDR3 nucleotides read TGTGCCAGCAGCTTAGCGTGGACTAGCACTATCGAGGACAATGAGCAGTTCTTC. It encodes CASSLAWTSTIEDNEQFF.